This T cell receptor (beta chain) was recovered during a study of blood T cell repertoires in COVID-19 (dated by TCRdb to 2018 to 2020). Regarding the research as a whole: Samples covering the acute and convalescent phases of COVID-19 were provided by collaborators in the United States, Italy and Spain. Subjects who had been exposed to COVID-19, were actively infected with it, or had recovered from it provided the deeply sampled blood TCRbeta repertoires that made up the dataset. Where HLA class I and class II types were available, the types were taken from metadata supplied by the sample provider, not from assay-based typing. The sample metadata nearly always contained a de-identified subject ID, COVID-19 status, age in years and sex. Samples were obtained from the ongoing ImmuneRACE study (first 160 participants) and from approximately 1,200 subjects provided by 6 global collaborators. The repertoires were released in a freely available public database meant as a resource for research on the immune response to SARS-CoV-2. The prospective study material was composed of cDNA or gDNA derived from T cells, B-cell-depleted T cells, or PBMCs. The study at large found these results: The amount of clinical and demographic metadata varied by source and participant and was provided uncurated.

TCRbeta CDR3 regions were amplified from genomic DNA using the immunoSEQ Assay, a bias-controlled multiplex PCR. The original pipeline was this. The number of nucleated cells in each sample was estimated by amplification of reference gene primers within the assay. To quantify the absolute abundance of each unique TCRbeta CDR3 rearrangement, sequence reads were collapsed and filtered. For each sample, productive Simpson clonality was calculated by taking the square root of Simpson's diversity index across productive rearrangements. TCRdb carries this immuneACCESS record with in-frame sequences only. Its versions omit some clonotypes, under half of them owing to an unresolved V gene in the studies checked, with the rest unexplained. V and J calls and clone size come straight from that table; D and trimming were deduced from the DNA. A total of 110,000 to 150,000 clones appear in this sample, 80% to 90% of them only once. Jointly, the top ten make up 2.5% to 3% of the sample.

This clone was picked up one time. Its antigen remains unidentified. Nothing much larger sits one base from this clone, and base qualities are not available. The CDR3 runs 16 residues from the cysteine to the phenylalanine. CDR3 DNA only is kept here, 48 bases in frame from base 1. V is shortened by 4 bases, J by 4 bases, and the region joining them spans 17 bases. Reading the germline V gene gives CDR1 SGHRS and CDR2 YFSETQ. Whole blood was collected in K2EDTA tubes by collaborating institutions according to the institutions' own protocols. For TCRbeta analysis, collaborators shipped samples as frozen whole blood, isolated PBMCs, or DNA extracted from either of those sample types.

The chain links TRBV5-1 with TRBJ2-2, and perhaps TRBD2 as D gene, on 6 matching bases. Source material: peripheral blood. This sequence was found in a man aged 60 to 69 with active or convalescent COVID-19. The nucleotide sequence is given as TGCGCCAGCAGCGCCCTGGGGACTGGGGCCACCGGGGAGCTGTTTTTT. Translated, it reads CASSALGTGATGELFF.